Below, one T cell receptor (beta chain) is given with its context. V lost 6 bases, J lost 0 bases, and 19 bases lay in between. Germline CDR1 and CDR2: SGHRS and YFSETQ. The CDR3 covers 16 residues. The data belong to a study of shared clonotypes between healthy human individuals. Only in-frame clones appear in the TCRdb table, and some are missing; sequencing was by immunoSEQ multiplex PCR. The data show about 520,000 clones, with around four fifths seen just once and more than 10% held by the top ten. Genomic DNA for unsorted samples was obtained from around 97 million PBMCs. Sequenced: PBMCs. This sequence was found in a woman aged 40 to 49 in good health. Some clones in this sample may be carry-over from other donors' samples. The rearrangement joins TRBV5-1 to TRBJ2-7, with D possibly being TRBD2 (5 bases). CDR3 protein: CASKVLSDRGSYEQYF. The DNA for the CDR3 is TGCGCCAGCAAAGTGCTGTCGGATCGGGGCTCCTACGAGCAGTACTTC.